This T cell receptor beta chain was found in a study of blood T cells in healthy people across ages. The authors ran a second PCR of about 7 to 11 cycles using a sample-barcoded 5' primer and a J-beta primer mix. TCRdb independently ran MiXCR on the 5' RACE reads; one entry per CDR3 protein. The profile shows about 730,000 distinct CDR3 sequences, roughly 44% of them singletons. This CDR3 contains 13 residues. Germline loops: CDR1 WSHSY, CDR2 SAAADI. V gave up 6 bases and J gave up 4 bases; unmatched junction bases: 2. Sequenced: blood. This clonotype originated in a woman aged 55-75 years in good health. This chain links TRBV10-2 with TRBJ2-1, with 8 bases fitting TRBD2. The CDR3: CASRIAGYNEQFF. The CDR3 DNA sequence: TGCGCCAGCAGGATAGCGGGGTACAATGAGCAGTTCTTC.